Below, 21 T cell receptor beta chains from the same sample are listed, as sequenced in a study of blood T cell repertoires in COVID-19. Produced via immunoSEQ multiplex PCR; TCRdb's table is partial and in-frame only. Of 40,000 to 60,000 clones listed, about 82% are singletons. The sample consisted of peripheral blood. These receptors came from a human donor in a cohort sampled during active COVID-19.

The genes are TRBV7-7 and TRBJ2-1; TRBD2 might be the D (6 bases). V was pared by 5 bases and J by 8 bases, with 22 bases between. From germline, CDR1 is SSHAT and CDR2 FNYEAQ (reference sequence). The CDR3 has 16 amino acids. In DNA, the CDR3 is TGTGCCAGCAGCCCCCGCGGCCCCGCGGGATTGGATGAGCAGTTCTTC. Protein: CASSPRGPAGLDEQFF.

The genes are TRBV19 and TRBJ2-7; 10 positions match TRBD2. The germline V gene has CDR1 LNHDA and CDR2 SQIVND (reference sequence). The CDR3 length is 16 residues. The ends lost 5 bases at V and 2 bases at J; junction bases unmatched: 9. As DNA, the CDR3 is TGTGCCAGTAGTCCCGGACTAGCGGACCCTCCCTACGAGCAGTACTTC. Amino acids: CASSPGLADPPYEQYF.

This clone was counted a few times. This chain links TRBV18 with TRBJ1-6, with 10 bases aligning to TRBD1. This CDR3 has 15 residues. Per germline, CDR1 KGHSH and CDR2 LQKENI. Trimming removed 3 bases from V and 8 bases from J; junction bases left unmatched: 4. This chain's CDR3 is CASSPWTGGYSPLHF. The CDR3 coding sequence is TGTGCCAGCTCACCCTGGACAGGGGGTTATTCACCCCTCCACTTT.

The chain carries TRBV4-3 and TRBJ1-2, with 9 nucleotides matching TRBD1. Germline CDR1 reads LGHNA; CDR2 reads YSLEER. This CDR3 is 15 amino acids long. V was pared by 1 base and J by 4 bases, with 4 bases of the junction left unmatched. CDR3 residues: CASSQAGTGIYGYTF. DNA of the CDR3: TGCGCCAGCAGCCAAGCCGGGACAGGGATCTATGGCTACACCTTC.

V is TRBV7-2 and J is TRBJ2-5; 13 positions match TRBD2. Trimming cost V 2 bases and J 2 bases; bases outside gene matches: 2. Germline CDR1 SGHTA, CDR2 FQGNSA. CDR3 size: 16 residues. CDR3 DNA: TGTGCCAGCAGCTTACCGACTAGCGGGGGGCAAGAGACCCAGTACTTC. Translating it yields CASSLPTSGGQETQYF. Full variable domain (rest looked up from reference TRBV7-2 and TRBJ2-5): GAGVSQSPSNKVTEKGKDVELRCDPISGHTALYWYRQSLGQGLEFLIYFQGNSAPDKSGLPSDRFSAERTGGSVSTLTIQRTQQEDSAVYLCASSLPTSGGQETQYFGPGTRLLVL.

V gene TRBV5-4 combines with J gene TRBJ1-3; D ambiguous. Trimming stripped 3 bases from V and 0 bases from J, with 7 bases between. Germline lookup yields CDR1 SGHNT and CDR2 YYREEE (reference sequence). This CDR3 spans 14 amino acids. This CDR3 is CASSSGFSGNTIYF. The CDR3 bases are TGTGCCAGCAGCTCGGGGTTCTCTGGAAACACCATATATTTT.

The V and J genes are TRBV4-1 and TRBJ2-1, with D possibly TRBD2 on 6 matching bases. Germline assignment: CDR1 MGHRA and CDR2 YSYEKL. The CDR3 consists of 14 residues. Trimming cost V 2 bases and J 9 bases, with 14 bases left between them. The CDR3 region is CASSQIGTLGEQFF. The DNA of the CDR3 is TGCGCCAGCAGCCAAATCGGGACTCTGGGTGAGCAGTTCTTC.

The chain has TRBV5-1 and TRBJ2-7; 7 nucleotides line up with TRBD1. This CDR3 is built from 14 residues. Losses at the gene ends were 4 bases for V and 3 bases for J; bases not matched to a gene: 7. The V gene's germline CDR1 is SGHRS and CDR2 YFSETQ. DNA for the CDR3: TGCGCCAGCAGCCCCGGACAGGAAATCTACGAGCAGTACTTC. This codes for CASSPGQEIYEQYF.

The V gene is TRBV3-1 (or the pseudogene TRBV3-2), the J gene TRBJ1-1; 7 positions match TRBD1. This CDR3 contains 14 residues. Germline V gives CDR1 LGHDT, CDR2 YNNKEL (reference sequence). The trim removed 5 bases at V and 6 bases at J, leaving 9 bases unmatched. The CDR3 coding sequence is TGTGCCAGCAGCGCCAACAGGGGCGTTGCTGAAGCTTTCTTT. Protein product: CASSANRGVAEAFF.

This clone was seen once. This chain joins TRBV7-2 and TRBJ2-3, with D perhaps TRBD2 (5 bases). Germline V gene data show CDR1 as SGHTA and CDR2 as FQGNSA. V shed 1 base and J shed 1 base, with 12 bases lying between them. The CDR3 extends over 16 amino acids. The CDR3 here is CASSLVGDTRTDTQYF. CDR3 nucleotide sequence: TGTGCCAGCAGCTTAGTCGGGGATACTCGCACAGATACGCAGTATTTT. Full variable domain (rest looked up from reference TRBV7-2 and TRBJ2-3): GAGVSQSPSNKVTEKGKDVELRCDPISGHTALYWYRQSLGQGLEFLIYFQGNSAPDKSGLPSDRFSAERTGGSVSTLTIQRTQQEDSAVYLCASSLVGDTRTDTQYFGPGTRLTVL.

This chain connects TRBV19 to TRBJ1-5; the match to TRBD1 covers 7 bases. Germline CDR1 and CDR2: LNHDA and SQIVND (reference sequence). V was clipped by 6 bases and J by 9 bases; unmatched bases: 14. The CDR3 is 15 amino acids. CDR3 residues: CASSDRARDFRPQHF. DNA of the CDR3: TGTGCCAGTAGCGACAGGGCCCGGGATTTTCGGCCCCAGCATTTT.

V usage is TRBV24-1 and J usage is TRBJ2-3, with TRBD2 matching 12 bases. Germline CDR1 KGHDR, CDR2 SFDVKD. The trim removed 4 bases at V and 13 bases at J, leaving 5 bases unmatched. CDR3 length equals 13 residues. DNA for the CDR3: TGTGCCACCAGTGAGACCCGGACTAGCGGGAAGTATTTT. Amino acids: CATSETRTSGKYF.

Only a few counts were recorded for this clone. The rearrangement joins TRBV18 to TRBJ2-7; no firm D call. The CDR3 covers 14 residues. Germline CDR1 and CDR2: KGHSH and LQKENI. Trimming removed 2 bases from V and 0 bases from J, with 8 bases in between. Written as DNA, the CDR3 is TGTGCCAGCTCACCAGTAGCAGACTCCTACGAGCAGTACTTC. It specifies CASSPVADSYEQYF.

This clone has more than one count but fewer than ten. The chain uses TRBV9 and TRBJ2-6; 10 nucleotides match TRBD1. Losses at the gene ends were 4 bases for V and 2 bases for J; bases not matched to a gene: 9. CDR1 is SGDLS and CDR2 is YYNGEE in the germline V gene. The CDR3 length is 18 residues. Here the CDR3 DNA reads TGTGCCAGCAGCCCTCGACAGGGGGCAGAGGCTGGGGCCAACGTCCTGACTTTC. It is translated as CASSPRQGAEAGANVLTF.

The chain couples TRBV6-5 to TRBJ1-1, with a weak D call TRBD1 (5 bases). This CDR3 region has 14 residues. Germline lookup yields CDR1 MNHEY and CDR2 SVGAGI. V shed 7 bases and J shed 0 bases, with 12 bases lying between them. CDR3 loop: CASNRTDMNTEAFF. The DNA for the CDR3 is TGTGCCAGCAATCGGACGGACATGAACACTGAAGCTTTCTTT.

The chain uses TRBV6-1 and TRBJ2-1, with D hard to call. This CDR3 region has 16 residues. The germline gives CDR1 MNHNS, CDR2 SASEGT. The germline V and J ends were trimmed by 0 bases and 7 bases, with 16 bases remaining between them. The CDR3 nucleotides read TGTGCCAGCAGTGAAGCTAGGAACCCTCACAGAAATGAGCAGTTCTTC. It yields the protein CASSEARNPHRNEQFF.

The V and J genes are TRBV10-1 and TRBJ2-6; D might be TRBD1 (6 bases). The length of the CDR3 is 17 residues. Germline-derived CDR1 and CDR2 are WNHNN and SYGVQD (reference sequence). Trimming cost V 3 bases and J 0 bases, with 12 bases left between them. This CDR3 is CASSDTGTLSGANVLTF. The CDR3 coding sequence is TGCGCCAGCAGTGATACAGGGACCCTCTCTGGGGCCAACGTCCTGACTTTC.

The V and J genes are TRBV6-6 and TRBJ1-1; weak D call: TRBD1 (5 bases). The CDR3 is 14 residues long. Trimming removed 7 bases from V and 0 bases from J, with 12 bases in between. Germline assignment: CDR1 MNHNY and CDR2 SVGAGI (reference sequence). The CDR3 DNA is TGTGCCAGCACCCCAGGGCGCCTGAACACTGAAGCTTTCTTT. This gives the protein CASTPGRLNTEAFF.

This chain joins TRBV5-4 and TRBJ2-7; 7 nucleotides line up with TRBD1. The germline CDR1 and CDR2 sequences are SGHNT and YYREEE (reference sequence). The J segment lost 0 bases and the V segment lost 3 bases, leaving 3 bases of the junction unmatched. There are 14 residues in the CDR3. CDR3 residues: CASSSPGGSYEQYF. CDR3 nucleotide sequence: TGTGCCAGCAGCTCCCCAGGGGGCTCCTACGAGCAGTACTTC.

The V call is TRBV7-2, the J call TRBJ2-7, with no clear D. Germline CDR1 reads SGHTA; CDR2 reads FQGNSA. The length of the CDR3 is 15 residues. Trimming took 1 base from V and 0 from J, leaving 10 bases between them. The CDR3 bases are TGTGCCAGCAGCTTAGTTCAGGCGAGCTCCTACGAGCAGTACTTC. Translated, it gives CASSLVQASSYEQYF.

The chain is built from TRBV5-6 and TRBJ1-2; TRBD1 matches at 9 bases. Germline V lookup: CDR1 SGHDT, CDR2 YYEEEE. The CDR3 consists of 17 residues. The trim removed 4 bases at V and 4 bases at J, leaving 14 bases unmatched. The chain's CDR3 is CASSPTLTGGKSYGYTF. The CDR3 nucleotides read TGTGCCAGCAGCCCCACGCTGACAGGGGGGAAAAGCTATGGCTACACCTTC.